The clone carrying this TCR beta chain was found many times. What it binds is unknown. From the 5' RACE reads, TCRdb called clonotypes with MiXCR, one entry per CDR3 protein. The table has a few hundred thousand distinct CDR3 sequences, approximately 3.9% seen once. This entry is derived from a study of T cells after yellow fever vaccination. Turning to the study itself: Each low-cell-number fraction was prepared by means of SMART-Seq v4 Ultra Low Input.

Study-wide results and limits: Contaminating bulk clonotypes could be abundant in FACS-sorted repertoires.

Here the sequenced sample was PBMCs, taken on the day of the yellow fever booster vaccination. The sequence was obtained from a man aged 18 to 29 who received the YFV17D yellow fever vaccine.

This CDR3 reads CASSHRGLVNNEQFF. DNA of the CDR3: TGTGCCAGCAGCCACAGGGGGTTGGTTAACAATGAGCAGTTCTTC. This rearrangement joins TRBV7-8 to TRBJ2-1, with 8 bases that match TRBD1. The V gene end was trimmed by 5 bases and the J gene end by 5 bases; junction bases not matched to a gene: 8. Germline CDR1 SGHVS, CDR2 FQNEAQ. This CDR3 spans 15 amino acids.